These 3 T cell receptor beta chains were sequenced from one sample in a study of response to subunit inactivated influenza vaccine. One entry per CDR3 protein results from TCRdb running MiXCR on the RT-PCR reads. Of a few hundred thousand distinct CDR3 sequences detected, 12% appear once; the ten largest clones hold approximately 7.8%. Here the sequenced sample was non-naive T cells sorted from PBMCs, taken approximately 15 days before vaccination. The receptors were gathered from a man between 50 and 59 years old who received an inactivated influenza vaccine.

The chain couples TRBV12-3 or TRBV12-4 to TRBJ2-7, with a possible D match to TRBD2 (6 bases). The CDR3 extends over 12 amino acids. V was cut by 2 bases and J by 7 bases, with 9 bases left in between. CDR3 bases: TGTGCCAGCAGTTTAAGTAGCGGTGAGCAGTACTTC. Its translation is CASSLSSGEQYF.

This clonotype was counted many times. The CDR3 region is CSVTQGGTEAFF. CDR3 in DNA: TGCAGCGTGACGCAAGGCGGGACTGAAGCTTTCTTT. The V gene is TRBV29-1, the J gene TRBJ1-1, with no clear D. The germline V gene encodes CDR1 SQVTM and CDR2 ANQGSEA. This CDR3 comprises 12 residues. Trimming pared 6 bases from V and 5 bases from J, leaving 13 bases between.

This clonotype was observed many times. J is TRBJ2-5 and V is TRBV10-3; 9 bases match TRBD2. Germline loops: CDR1 ENHRY, CDR2 SYGVKD. This CDR3 has 15 amino acids. Germline trimming cut 3 bases from V and 1 base from J; bases unmatched to any gene: 3. As DNA, the CDR3 is TGTGCCATCAGTGAAGGGACTAGCATCCAAGAGACCCAGTACTTC. This gives the protein CAISEGTSIQETQYF.